The source of this T cell receptor beta chain is a study of cytomegalovirus exposure and HLA in healthy donors (dated by TCRdb to about 2017). Background for the entire study: An earlier analysis of some 500 of the donors reported 250 to 300 Gb of sequence data and some 100 million unique TCR beta sequences from 150 million to 200 million T cells. The number of donors typed differed by locus, with roughly 620-630 for A, B, C, DRB1 and DQB1, about 500 for DQA1, 600 to 610 for DPA1, and roughly 450 for DPB1. Donor age, sex, ethnicity and CMV serostatus were compiled together with the repertoire data. Of the approximately 400 genotyped donors, around 81% fell in the genetic ancestry cluster associated with self-reported Caucasian donors. An early release that covered fewer than 800 HLA-typed donors contained 300 to 350 gigabases of sequencing data and tens of millions of unique TCR sequences. In a later genetic analysis, genome-wide SNP genotypes for about 65% of the 666 donors were used, and that subset was treated as a discovery cohort. All discovery cohort repertoires had been generated using a single sequencing platform. A separate validation cohort of over 95 different subjects was used in addition to the 666-subject first cohort. High-throughput TCR immunosequencing, statistical association of individual TCRs with disease status, and machine learning were combined to predict cytomegalovirus infection status. Several DR-DQ haplotypes were treated as single units for association and clustering because of strong linkage in the cohort. The study used immunosequencing to profile the T cell repertoires of 600 to 850 subjects and linked those repertoires to cytomegalovirus serostatus. An earlier analysis of more than 450 of the donors used high-throughput TCR beta sequencing to judge whether each TCR beta V gene segment behaved as functional or pseudogenic. The study aimed to test whether cataloging public T cell receptors could reveal signatures of past pathogen exposure. A later analysis re-examined previously published TCR beta repertoires from over 500 donors and added high-resolution HLA genotyping to investigate patterns of TCR occurrence. Class I and class II HLA loci were covered by the typing at four-digit resolution. On average, around 230,000 unique TCR beta nucleotide sequences were sequenced per donor among several hundred genotyped donors of the cohort, with 15% to 20% of those sequences being non-productive. Rather than drawing on any new phenotypic data, the later analysis identified candidate immune exposures from TCR beta sequences and the way those sequences occurred across donors.

A remark on this clone: Its antigen is currently not known.

Library creation used the immunoSEQ multiplex PCR assay. For the multiplex PCR, a mixture combining 60 forward primers for TCR Vbeta segments and 13 reverse primers for TCR Jbeta segments was used. The CDR3 region of rearranged TCR beta genes was amplified from genomic DNA with a multiplex PCR assay. The Illumina HiSeq System was used to sequence the amplified TCR beta libraries as 87-base-pair reads. As for how the authors treated the data: In a later analysis, roughly 80 million unique TCR beta chains were counted across the 690 or so repertoires, and around 11 million of these chains were shared by at least two donors. To remove PCR and sequencing errors, raw reads were error-corrected and collapsed into unique sequences using a nearest-neighbor algorithm that merged closely related sequences. Alignment of CDR3 sequences to IMGT reference sequences was used to assign V, D and J gene segments. For a sequence to be retained, a match of at least six nucleotides was required to both a V gene segment and a J gene segment. A rearrangement counted as productive if the CDR3 had no stop codons and remained in frame with V and J, and every other rearrangement counted as non-productive. Following IMGT convention, CDR3 was defined as the stretch from the second conserved V-encoded cysteine to the conserved J-encoded phenylalanine. The earlier analysis of 587 of the donors excluded sequences that lacked an unambiguous match to a single V gene segment. In an earlier analysis of more than 500 of the donors, a V segment was called functional when productive rearrangements were above 56.7%, and segregating when the standard deviation between donors exceeded 5%. A statistical classification framework was built to diagnose cytomegalovirus status from the catalog of TCR beta chain sequences. In a later analysis, TCR nucleotide sequences were compared against IMGT/GENE-DB human TR gene sequences so that V and J genes could be assigned. A later analysis assigned CDR3 sequences and most-parsimonious VDJ recombination scenarios with the TCRdist pipeline. In a later analysis, every TCR beta chain was defined by the combination of its CDR3 amino acid sequence and its V-gene family, and reads without a unique V-gene family were dropped. A later analysis removed nearly 600 highly shared, low-generation-probability nucleotide sequences to deal with suspected cross-contamination and a sequencing artifact. For each public chain, a later analysis derived a clonal expansion index from normalized ranks of inferred template counts within each repertoire. Generation probabilities in a later analysis came from a VDJ recombination model fitted to out-of-frame rearrangements, and those results were checked against IGoR. In a later analysis, hypergeometric tests were used to score TCR-TCR, TCR-HLA and TCR-CMV co-occurrence, with a repertoire-size bias correction applied to TCR pairs. False discovery rates were estimated in a later analysis by permuting HLA or CMV assignments 20 times. A later analysis grouped co-occurring TCRs with DBSCAN, adding TCRdist sequence similarity when clustering within HLA-allele-positive subsets. Repertoires with fewer than 30,000 or more than 120,000 public chains were left out of co-occurrence clustering, as were a few repertoires with anomalous nucleotide sharing. TCRdb re-hosts the immuneACCESS table, in-frame sequences only. Its copies lack some clones; in the studies checked, an unresolved V gene accounts for under half of them, and the cause for the rest is not known. The V and J calls and clone size are taken from that table; D and trimming were inferred from the DNA. The sample table holds 35,000 to 50,000 clones. More than 3% of the sample is taken by the ten largest.

The cohort was made up of 666 healthy bone marrow donors. Cohort members were all nominally healthy when sampled, although unrecorded immune exposures were likely present. The donor was CMV seropositive and was included in the group of 270 or so seropositive cohort members. A peripheral blood sample was provided by each donor, and peripheral blood mononuclear cells were used for TCR beta sequencing. Genomic DNA extraction from the blood cell samples was performed with the Qiagen DNeasy Blood Extraction Kit. On the study overall, not on this receptor specifically: According to a later analysis, TCR association rates differed among HLA loci, with DRB1 alleles showing the most associated TCRs and HLA-C alleles showing the fewest. A later analysis found that HLA-associated TCR beta chains were more clonally expanded and had lower generation probabilities than equally common non-associated chains. A later analysis found that most CMV-associated TCR beta chains appeared HLA-restricted, with HLA associations seemingly driven largely by CMV exposure. In vitro tests confirmed that a few of the cytomegalovirus-associated TCR beta chains recognize cytomegalovirus antigens. Broadly in line with IMGT annotations, most TCR beta V segments showed up in productive rearrangements about 87% or about 30% of the time in an earlier analysis of a few hundred of the donors. Specific HLA alleles were associated with 15,000 to 20,000 TCR beta sequences at a false discovery rate of 0.05 in a later analysis. Immune exposure information for the cohort was limited to CMV serostatus. When HLA alleles, especially DR and DQ, strongly co-occurred, attributing TCR associations to individual alleles was difficult. The study gave a list of 150 to 200 TCR beta chains associated with cytomegalovirus. The cohort was sequenced for TCR beta chains only, and without alpha or paired-chain data the features that could be detected were limited. Correlated functional status among segregating V segments might be attributable to linkage disequilibrium, but an unknown experimental factor could not be ruled out. Because some donors lacked HLA typing at each locus, the association tests relied only on the typed subset. An association between a missense DCLRE1C variant and V-gene and J-gene trimming of TCR beta chains was found in a later genetic analysis and replicated in an independent cohort. Roughly uniform sequencing depth across donors was assumed in presence/absence analyses, although this assumption may not hold. The classifier was reported to diagnose cytomegalovirus status with high specificity and sensitivity in both the original cohort and the validation cohort. A cluster of highly shared sequence variants was judged likely to be a technical artifact of the sequencing pipeline. In a later genetic analysis, fewer N-insertions in productive TCRs were reported among donors in an Asian-associated ancestry cluster than the approximately 630-donor mean. Most TCR sequences were observed very rarely across donors, whereas some public TCRs were present in many individuals. According to the authors, the approach could potentially be generalized to other disease states and immunological phenotypes. A further reported finding was that TCR beta sequences accurately predicted the HLA-A and HLA-B alleles for most subjects in the first cohort. Because counts were too low, seventeen rarely observed V segments, including chromosome 9 orphons, were left out of the earlier analysis of a few hundred of the donors. In a later analysis, several top co-occurrence clusters were reported to appear linked to parvovirus B19, influenza, CMV and Epstein-Barr virus.

The source material was PBMCs. This sequence was found in a woman in her twenties or thirties in good health and CMV-seropositive.

CDR3 region: CASSLRAMDNEQFF. The DNA is as follows: TGTGCCAGCAGCTTACGAGCGATGGACAATGAGCAGTTCTTC. This chain joins TRBV5-5 to TRBJ2-1, with the identity of the D gene unclear. The junction shows trimming of 2 bases on V and 5 bases on J, plus 11 bases between the germline ends. In the germline V gene (reference sequence), CDR1 corresponds to SGHKS and CDR2 to YYEKEE. The CDR3 runs 14 residues from the cysteine to the phenylalanine. The entry retains the CDR3 DNA only, 42 bases that are in frame from base 1.